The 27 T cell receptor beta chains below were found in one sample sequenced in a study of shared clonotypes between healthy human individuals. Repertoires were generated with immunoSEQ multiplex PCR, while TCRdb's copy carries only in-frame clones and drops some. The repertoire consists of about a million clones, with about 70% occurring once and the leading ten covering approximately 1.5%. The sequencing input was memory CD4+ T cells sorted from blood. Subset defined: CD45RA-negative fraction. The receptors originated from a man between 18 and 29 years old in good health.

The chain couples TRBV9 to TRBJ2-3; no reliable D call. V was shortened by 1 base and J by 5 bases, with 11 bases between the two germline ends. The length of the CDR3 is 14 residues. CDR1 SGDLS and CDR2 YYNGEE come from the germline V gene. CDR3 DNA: TGTGCCAGCAGCGTACAAATAGGAAAAGATACGCAGTATTTT. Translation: CASSVQIGKDTQYF.

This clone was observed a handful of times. The CDR3 sequence is CASSDQHGYTF. In DNA form, the CDR3 reads TGTGCCAGCAGCGATCAACATGGCTACACCTTC. The chain uses TRBV28 and TRBJ1-2; D unresolved. In germline, CDR1 is MDHEN, CDR2 SYDVKM. The CDR3 is 11 residues long. With 6 bases removed from V and 6 bases from J, the gap between germline ends came to 8 bases.

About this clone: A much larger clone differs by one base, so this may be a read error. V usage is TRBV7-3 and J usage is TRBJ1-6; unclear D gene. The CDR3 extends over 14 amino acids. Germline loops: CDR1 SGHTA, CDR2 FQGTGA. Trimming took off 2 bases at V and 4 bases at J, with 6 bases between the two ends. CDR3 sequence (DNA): TGTGCCAGCAGCTTAGAACAGTATAATTCACCCCTCCACTTT. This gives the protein CASSLEQYNSPLHF.

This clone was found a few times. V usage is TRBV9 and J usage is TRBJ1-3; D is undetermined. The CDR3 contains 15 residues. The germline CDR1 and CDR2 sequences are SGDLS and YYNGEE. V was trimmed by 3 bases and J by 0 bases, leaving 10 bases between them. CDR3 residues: CASSADTASGNTIYF. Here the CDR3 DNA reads TGTGCCAGCAGCGCCGACACGGCCTCTGGAAACACCATATATTTT.

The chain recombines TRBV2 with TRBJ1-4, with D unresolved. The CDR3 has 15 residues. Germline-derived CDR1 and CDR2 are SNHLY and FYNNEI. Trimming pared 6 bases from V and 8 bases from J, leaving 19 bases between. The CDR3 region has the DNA TGTGCCAGCAGCCAGAGATCCCGCGAGGAGGAAAAACTGTTTTTT. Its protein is CASSQRSREEEKLFF.

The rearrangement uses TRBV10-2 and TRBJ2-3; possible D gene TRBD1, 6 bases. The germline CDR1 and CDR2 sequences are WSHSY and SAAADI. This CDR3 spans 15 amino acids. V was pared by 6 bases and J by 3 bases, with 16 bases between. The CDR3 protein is CASSAHGGRTDTQYF. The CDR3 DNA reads TGCGCCAGCAGCGCCCATGGGGGCCGGACAGATACGCAGTATTTT.

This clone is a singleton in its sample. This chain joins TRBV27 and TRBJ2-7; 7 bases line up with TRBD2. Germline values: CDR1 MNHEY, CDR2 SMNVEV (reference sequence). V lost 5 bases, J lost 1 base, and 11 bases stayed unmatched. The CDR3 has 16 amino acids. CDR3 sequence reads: CASSPRGGGRSYEQYF. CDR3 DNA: TGTGCCAGCAGTCCCCGAGGAGGCGGGAGATCCTACGAGCAGTACTTC.

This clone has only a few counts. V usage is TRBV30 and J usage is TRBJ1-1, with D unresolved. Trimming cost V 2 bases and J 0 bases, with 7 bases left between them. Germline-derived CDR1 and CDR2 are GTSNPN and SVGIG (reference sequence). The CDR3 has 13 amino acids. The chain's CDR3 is CAWSSQMNTEAFF. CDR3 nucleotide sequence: TGTGCCTGGAGTTCGCAAATGAACACTGAAGCTTTCTTT.

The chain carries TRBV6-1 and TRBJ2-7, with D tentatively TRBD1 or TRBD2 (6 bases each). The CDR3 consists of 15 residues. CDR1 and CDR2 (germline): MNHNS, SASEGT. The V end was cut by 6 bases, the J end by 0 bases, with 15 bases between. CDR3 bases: TGTGCCAGCAGCCTGGAGGGGGGCGGCTCCTACGAGCAGTACTTC. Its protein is CASSLEGGGSYEQYF.

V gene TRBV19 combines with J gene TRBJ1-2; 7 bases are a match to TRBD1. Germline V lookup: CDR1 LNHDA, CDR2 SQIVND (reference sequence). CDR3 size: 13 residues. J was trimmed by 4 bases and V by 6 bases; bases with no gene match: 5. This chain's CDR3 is CASRRDSIYGYTF. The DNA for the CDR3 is TGTGCCAGTAGAAGGGACAGCATCTATGGCTACACCTTC.

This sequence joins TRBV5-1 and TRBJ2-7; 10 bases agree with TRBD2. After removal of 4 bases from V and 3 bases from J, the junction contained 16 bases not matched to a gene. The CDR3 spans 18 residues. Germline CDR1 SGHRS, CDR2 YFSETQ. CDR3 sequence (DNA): TGCGCCAGCAGCCCAGGACTAGCGGCGAGGGCAATGGGCTACGAGCAGTACTTC. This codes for CASSPGLAARAMGYEQYF.

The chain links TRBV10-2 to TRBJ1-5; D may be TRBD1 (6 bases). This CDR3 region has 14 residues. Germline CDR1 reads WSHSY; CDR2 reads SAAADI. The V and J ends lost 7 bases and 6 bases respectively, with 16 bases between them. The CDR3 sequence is CASKDQGGGQPQHF. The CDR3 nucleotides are TGCGCCAGCAAGGACCAGGGAGGGGGTCAGCCCCAGCATTTT.

The CDR3 DNA reads as TGTGCCAGCTCACCGGGACAGCCCTATGGCTACACCTTC. Amino acids: CASSPGQPYGYTF. V usage is TRBV18 and J usage is TRBJ1-2; 7 bases are a match to TRBD1. CDR3 length: 13 amino acids. J was trimmed by 4 bases and V by 3 bases; bases with no gene match: 2. Germline assignment: CDR1 KGHSH and CDR2 LQKENI.

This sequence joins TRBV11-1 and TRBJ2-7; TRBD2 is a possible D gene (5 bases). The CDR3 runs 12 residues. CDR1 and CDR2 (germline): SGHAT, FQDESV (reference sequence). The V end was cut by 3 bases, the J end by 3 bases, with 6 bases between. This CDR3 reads CASSFGNYEQYF. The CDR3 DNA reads TGTGCCAGCAGCTTCGGGAACTACGAGCAGTACTTC.

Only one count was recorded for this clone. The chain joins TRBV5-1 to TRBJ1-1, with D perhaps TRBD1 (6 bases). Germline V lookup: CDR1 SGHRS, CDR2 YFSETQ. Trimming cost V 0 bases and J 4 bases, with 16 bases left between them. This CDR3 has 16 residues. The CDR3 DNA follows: TGCGCCAGCAGCTTGGTGTGGGGGGCGGCCGGCACTGAAGCTTTCTTT. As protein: CASSLVWGAAGTEAFF.

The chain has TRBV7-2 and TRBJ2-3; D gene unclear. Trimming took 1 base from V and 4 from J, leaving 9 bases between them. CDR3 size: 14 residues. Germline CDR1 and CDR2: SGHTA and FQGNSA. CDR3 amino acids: CASSLVGVADTQYF. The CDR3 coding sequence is TGTGCCAGCAGCTTAGTTGGAGTCGCAGATACGCAGTATTTT.

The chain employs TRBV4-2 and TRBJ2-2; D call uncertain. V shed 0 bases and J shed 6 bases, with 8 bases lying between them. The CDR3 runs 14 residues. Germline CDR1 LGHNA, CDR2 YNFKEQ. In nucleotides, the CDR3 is TGTGCCAGCAGCCAAGATCGGCACTCCGGGGAGCTGTTTTTT. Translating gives CASSQDRHSGELFF.

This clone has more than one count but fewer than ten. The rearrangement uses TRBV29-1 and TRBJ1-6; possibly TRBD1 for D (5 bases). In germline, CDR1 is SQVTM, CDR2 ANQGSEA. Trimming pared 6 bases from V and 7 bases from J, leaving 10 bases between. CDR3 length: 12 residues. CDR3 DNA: TGCAGCGTCCGGGACGGCAATTCACCCCTCCACTTT. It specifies CSVRDGNSPLHF.

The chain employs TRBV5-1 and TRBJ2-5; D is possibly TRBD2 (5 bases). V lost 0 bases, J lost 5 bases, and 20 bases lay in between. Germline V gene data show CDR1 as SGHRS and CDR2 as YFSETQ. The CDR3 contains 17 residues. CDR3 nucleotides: TGCGCCAGCAGCTTGGGACTAATCGCAAACGGGGAGGAGACCCAGTACTTC. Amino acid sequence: CASSLGLIANGEETQYF.

The chain's CDR3 is CAISESSKNYGYTF. In DNA form, the CDR3 reads TGTGCCATCAGTGAGTCTTCGAAGAACTATGGCTACACCTTC. The genes are TRBV10-3 and TRBJ1-2; D unclear. Germline CDR1 ENHRY, CDR2 SYGVKD. The V and J ends lost 0 bases and 2 bases respectively, with 7 bases between them. This CDR3 is built from 14 residues.

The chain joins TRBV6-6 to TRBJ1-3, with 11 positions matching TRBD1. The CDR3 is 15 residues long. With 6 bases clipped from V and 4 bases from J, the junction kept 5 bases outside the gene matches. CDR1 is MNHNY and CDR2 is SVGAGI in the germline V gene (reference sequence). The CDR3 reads CASRGQGAQGNTIYF. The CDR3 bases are TGTGCCAGCAGAGGACAGGGGGCGCAAGGAAACACCATATATTTT.

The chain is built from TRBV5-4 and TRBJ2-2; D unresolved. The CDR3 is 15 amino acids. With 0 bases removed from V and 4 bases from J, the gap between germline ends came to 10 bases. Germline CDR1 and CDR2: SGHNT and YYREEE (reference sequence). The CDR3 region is CASSLAPVPTGELFF. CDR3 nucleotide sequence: TGTGCCAGCAGCTTGGCGCCTGTTCCCACCGGGGAGCTGTTTTTT.

The CDR3 loop reads CASSDNTSSDRARGEQYF. Here the CDR3 DNA reads TGTGCCAGCAGTGATAACACCAGCTCGGACAGGGCCCGGGGGGAGCAGTACTTC. The gene calls are TRBV6-1 and TRBJ2-7; 8 positions match TRBD1. V lost 3 bases, J lost 7 bases, and 20 bases stayed unmatched. The CDR3 is 18 amino acids. The germline gives CDR1 MNHNS, CDR2 SASEGT.

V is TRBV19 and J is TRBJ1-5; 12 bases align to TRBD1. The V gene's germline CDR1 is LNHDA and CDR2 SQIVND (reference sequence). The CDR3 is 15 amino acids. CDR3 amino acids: CAGGTGGAKGQPQHF. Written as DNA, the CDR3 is TGTGCAGGGGGGACAGGGGGCGCGAAGGGGCAGCCCCAGCATTTT. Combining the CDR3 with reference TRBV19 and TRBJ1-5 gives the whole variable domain DGGITQSPKYLFRKEGQNVTLSCEQNLNHDAMYWYRQDPGQGLRLIYYSQIVNDFQKGDIAEGYSVSREKKESFPLTVTSAQKNPTAFYLCAGGTGGAKGQPQHFGDGTRLSIL.

The CDR3 coding sequence is TGTGCCAGCAGTGATGTGGGGACAAATATTGAAGCTTTCTTT. This codes for CASSDVGTNIEAFF. The chain couples TRBV2 to TRBJ1-1, with D perhaps TRBD1 (6 bases). Germline CDR1 SNHLY, CDR2 FYNNEI. This CDR3 has 14 residues. Trimming took 3 bases from V and 7 from J, leaving 15 bases between them.

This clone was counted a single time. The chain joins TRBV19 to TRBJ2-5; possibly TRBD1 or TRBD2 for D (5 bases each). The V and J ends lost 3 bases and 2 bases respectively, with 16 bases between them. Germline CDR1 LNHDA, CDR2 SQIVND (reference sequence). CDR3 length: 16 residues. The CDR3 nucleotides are TGTGCCAGTAGTATCGGGGCAGGGAAAGGGCAAGAGACCCAGTACTTC. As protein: CASSIGAGKGQETQYF.

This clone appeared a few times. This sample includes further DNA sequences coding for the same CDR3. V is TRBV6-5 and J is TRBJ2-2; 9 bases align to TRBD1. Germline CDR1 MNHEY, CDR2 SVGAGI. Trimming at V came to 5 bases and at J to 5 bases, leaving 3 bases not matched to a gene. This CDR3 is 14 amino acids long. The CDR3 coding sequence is TGTGCCAGCAGTAGGGACAGGGATACCGGGGAGCTGTTTTTT. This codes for CASSRDRDTGELFF.